The 2 T cell receptor beta chains below were found in one sample sequenced in a study of human T cells and chemical hapten exposure. Described time point: pre-sensitization, week 0. Regarding treatment: therapeutic diphenylcyclopropenone sensitization with weekly scalp DPC. TCRdb reprocessed the RACE reads with MiXCR, giving one entry per CDR3 protein. The sample has some 250,000 distinct CDR3 sequences, approximately 7.5% seen once. Sequencing used whole blood, obtained in connection with sensitization to the hapten diphenylcyclopropenone (DPC). These receptors originate from a man aged 18 to 30 with alopecia areata. Some clones in this sample may be carry-over from other donors' samples.

This clonotype was seen ten or more times. V usage is TRBV7-9 and J usage is TRBJ1-1; TRBD1 might be the D (6 bases). CDR3 length: 12 residues. The V and J ends lost 2 bases and 7 bases respectively, with 8 bases between them. The germline V gene has CDR1 SEHNR and CDR2 FQNEAQ (reference sequence). The CDR3: CASSLLGGEAFF. In DNA, the CDR3 is TGTGCCAGCAGCTTACTAGGGGGTGAAGCTTTCTTT.

The sample holds a few counts of this clonotype. This rearrangement joins TRBV11-2 to TRBJ1-1; D gene unclear. CDR3 length: 15 amino acids. Germline V gene lookup returns CDR1 SGHAT and CDR2 FQNNGV. Trimming took off 5 bases at V and 0 bases at J, with 13 bases between the two ends. The CDR3 bases are TGTGCCAGCAGCAGGACCCCATCGGTGAACACTGAAGCTTTCTTT. Translated, it gives CASSRTPSVNTEAFF.